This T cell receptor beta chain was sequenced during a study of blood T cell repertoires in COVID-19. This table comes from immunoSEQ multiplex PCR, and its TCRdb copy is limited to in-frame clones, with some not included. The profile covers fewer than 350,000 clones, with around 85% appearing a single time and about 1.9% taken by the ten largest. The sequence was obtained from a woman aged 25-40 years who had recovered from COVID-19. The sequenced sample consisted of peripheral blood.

The CDR3 sequence is CASSEFRATDTGELFF. The CDR3 nucleotides are TGTGCCAGCAGTGAATTTCGAGCAACGGACACCGGGGAGCTGTTTTTT. The genes are TRBV25-1 and TRBJ2-2, with unresolved D. CDR1 and CDR2 from the germline V gene are MGHDK and SYGVNS. V was trimmed by 1 base and J by 3 bases, leaving 12 bases between them. The CDR3 is 16 residues long. Based on the CDR3 plus reference TRBV25-1 and TRBJ2-2, the full variable domain is EADIYQTPRYLVIGTGKKITLECSQTMGHDKMYWYQQDPGMELHLIHYSYGVNSTEKGDLSSESTVSRIRTEHFPLTLESARPSHTSQYLCASSEFRATDTGELFFGEGSRLTVL.